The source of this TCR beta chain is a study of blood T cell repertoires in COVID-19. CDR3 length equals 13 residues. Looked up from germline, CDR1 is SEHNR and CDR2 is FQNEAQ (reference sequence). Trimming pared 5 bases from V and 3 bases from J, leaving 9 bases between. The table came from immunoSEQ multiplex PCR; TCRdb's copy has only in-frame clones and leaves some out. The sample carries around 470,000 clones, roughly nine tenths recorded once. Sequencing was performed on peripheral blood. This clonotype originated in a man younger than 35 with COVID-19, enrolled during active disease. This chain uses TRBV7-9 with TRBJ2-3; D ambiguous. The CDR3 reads CASSQSQTDTQYF. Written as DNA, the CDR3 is TGTGCCAGCAGCCAATCACAGACAGATACGCAGTATTTT.